One T cell receptor beta chain is described in this entry. Germline V gives CDR1 SGHKS, CDR2 YYEKEE (reference sequence). The CDR3 is made up of 14 amino acids. V dropped 6 bases and J dropped 5 bases, with 17 bases sitting between them. Each CDR3 protein is one row after TCRdb ran MiXCR on the 5' RACE reads. The sample has hundreds of thousands of distinct CDR3 sequences; 25% to 30% are singletons. This sample was included in a study of T-cell memory formation after mild COVID-19. This clonotype was sampled from an adult woman who had mild COVID-19 (a few samples of this study predate the infection). Cell type and time point are not known. The J gene is TRBJ1-2, the V gene TRBV5-5; maybe TRBD1 (5 bases). The sequencing input was PBMCs or a T cell subset sorted from them (not recorded which). The CDR3 DNA follows: TGTGCCAGCACCTTAGGGACCGAATGGTATGGCTACACCTTC. Protein product: CASTLGTEWYGYTF.